These 26 T cell receptor beta chains were all obtained from the same sample, sequenced in a study of cytomegalovirus exposure and HLA in healthy donors. PCR amplification relied on 60 Vbeta primers (plus 13 Jbeta primers). The protocol was immunoSEQ multiplex PCR, while the TCRdb copy is restricted to in-frame clones and leaves out a portion. This table holds fewer than 55,000 clones, about two thirds found once. Sequencing was done on a sample of PBMCs. These receptors all stem from a woman between 50 and 59 years old in good health and CMV-seropositive.

V is TRBV6-1 and J is TRBJ2-7; D call uncertain. The CDR3 is made up of 12 amino acids. Per germline, CDR1 MNHNS and CDR2 SASEGT. V lost 7 bases and J 7 bases, leaving 14 bases between the germline ends. The CDR3 coding sequence is TGTGCCAGCAAGGTTCTAGTAGGTGAGCAGTACTTC. Translated, it gives CASKVLVGEQYF.

The CDR3 reads CASSAGSRETQYF. The CDR3 DNA is TGTGCCAGCAGTGCGGGGTCCCGGGAGACCCAGTACTTC. This chain uses TRBV2 with TRBJ2-5, with D possibly TRBD2 on 5 matching bases. Germline CDR1 and CDR2: SNHLY and FYNNEI. V was cut by 4 bases and J by 5 bases, with 11 bases left in between. The CDR3 runs to 13 residues.

This clone appeared a single time. V is TRBV7-8 and J is TRBJ2-5; TRBD2 aligns across 7 bases. This CDR3 has 13 amino acids. With 5 bases clipped from V and 5 bases from J, the junction kept 5 bases outside the gene matches. Looked up from germline, CDR1 is SGHVS and CDR2 is FQNEAQ. The CDR3 DNA reads TGTGCCAGCAGCGCACGACTAGCTGAGACCCAGTACTTC. It is translated as CASSARLAETQYF.

The chain links TRBV7-2 to TRBJ2-7; 7 positions agree with TRBD2. The CDR3 runs 15 residues. After removal of 5 bases from V and 4 bases from J, the junction contained 11 bases not matched to a gene. Germline CDR1 reads SGHTA; CDR2 reads FQGNSA. The CDR3 loop is CASSPSGGGRYEQYF. Here the CDR3 DNA reads TGTGCCAGCAGCCCATCGGGGGGAGGTCGTTACGAGCAGTACTTC.

The gene calls are TRBV5-1 and TRBJ2-3; a possible D gene is TRBD2 (6 bases). Germline V CDR1 and CDR2: SGHRS, YFSETQ. Trimming pared 4 bases from V and 4 bases from J, leaving 7 bases between. This CDR3 is 12 amino acids long. The CDR3 region has the DNA TGCGCCAGCAGCCGACTAGCAGATACGCAGTATTTT. The encoded protein is CASSRLADTQYF.

The rearrangement links TRBV6-5 to TRBJ1-2, with D possibly TRBD1 on 6 matching bases. This CDR3 spans 14 amino acids. The V and J ends lost 9 bases and 2 bases respectively, with 16 bases between them. Germline-derived CDR1 and CDR2 are MNHEY and SVGAGI. As DNA, the CDR3 is TGTGCCAGGACAAACACAGGGTCCAACTATGGCTACACCTTC. Residues: CARTNTGSNYGYTF.

V usage is TRBV7-2 and J usage is TRBJ2-7; the D gene is possibly TRBD1 (6 bases). V lost 3 bases, J lost 7 bases, and 16 bases lay in between. The germline CDR1 and CDR2 sequences are SGHTA and FQGNSA. This CDR3 is built from 14 residues. The CDR3 nucleotides read TGTGCCAGCAGCTTTCAGGGGTTTGGTGGAGAGCAGTACTTC. Its protein is CASSFQGFGGEQYF. Based on the CDR3 plus reference TRBV7-2 and TRBJ2-7, the full variable domain is GAGVSQSPSNKVTEKGKDVELRCDPISGHTALYWYRQSLGQGLEFLIYFQGNSAPDKSGLPSDRFSAERTGGSVSTLTIQRTQQEDSAVYLCASSFQGFGGEQYFGPGTRLTVT.

Here the CDR3 reads CASSLETSGSGDTGELFF. The DNA for the CDR3 is TGTGCCAGCAGCTTGGAAACTAGCGGGAGTGGGGACACCGGGGAGCTGTTTTTT. The gene calls are TRBV5-4 and TRBJ2-2, with 11 bases lining up with TRBD2. CDR1 and CDR2 (germline): SGHNT, YYREEE (reference sequence). V trimming: 0 bases; J trimming: 3 bases; junction bases outside the gene matches: 7. CDR3 size: 18 residues.

V and J are TRBV5-1 and TRBJ2-1; D gene ambiguous. This CDR3 is 17 amino acids long. Germline V gene sequence: CDR1 SGHRS, CDR2 YFSETQ. Trimming shortened V by 1 base and J by 10 bases, and 24 bases separated the two germline ends. DNA of the CDR3: TGCGCCAGCAGCTTGATGGTCGGCCAAAGCTCACCTAGGGAGCAGTTCTTC. As protein: CASSLMVGQSSPREQFF.

This clone was counted between two and nine times. This sequence joins TRBV5-4 and TRBJ1-1; 7 nucleotides align to TRBD1. CDR1 and CDR2 from the germline V gene are SGHNT and YYREEE (reference sequence). This CDR3 is built from 13 residues. Trimming cost V 2 bases and J 11 bases; bases outside gene matches: 9. The CDR3 DNA reads as TGTGCCAGCAGCTTCTGGGGACAGCGGCTGGCTTTCTTT. This sequence encodes CASSFWGQRLAFF.

The chain recombines TRBV12-2 with TRBJ2-1; TRBD1 is the table's D call and was not checked against the DNA. TRBV12-2 is marked as a pseudogene. This CDR3 spans 15 amino acids. CDR3 sequence: CASRPKGAVLHEQFF. The CDR3 DNA sequence: TGTGCAAGTCGCCCGAAGGGGGCGGTTTTGCATGAGCAGTTCTTC.

The chain joins TRBV9 to TRBJ1-2, with D perhaps matching TRBD1 (5 bases). V was clipped by 4 bases and J by 4 bases, with 20 bases between them. The V gene's germline CDR1 is SGDLS and CDR2 YYNGEE. The length of the CDR3 is 16 residues. The CDR3 region is CASSRGNTNAVYGYTF. CDR3 coding DNA: TGTGCCAGCAGCCGGGGGAACACCAACGCTGTCTATGGCTACACCTTC.

This clone was picked up a small number of times. The genes are TRBV10-3 and TRBJ2-7; TRBD1 is a possible D gene (6 bases). V lost 0 bases and J lost 3, with 15 bases in between. Germline loops: CDR1 ENHRY, CDR2 SYGVKD. The CDR3 runs to 16 residues. CDR3 protein: CAISESESGGGYEQYF. DNA for the CDR3: TGTGCCATCAGTGAGTCGGAAAGTGGGGGCGGCTACGAGCAGTACTTC.

This chain uses TRBV6-1 with TRBJ2-1, with 7 bases that match TRBD2. This CDR3 contains 15 residues. V shed 4 bases, J shed 2 bases, and the junction held 5 bases outside the gene matches. Germline values: CDR1 MNHNS, CDR2 SASEGT. The chain's CDR3 is CASSVYAGAYNEQFF. Written as DNA, the CDR3 is TGTGCCAGCAGTGTGTACGCGGGGGCCTACAATGAGCAGTTCTTC.

The chain couples TRBV5-1 to TRBJ1-1, with a possible D match to TRBD1 (5 bases). This CDR3 spans 14 amino acids. The V end was cut by 3 bases, the J end by 4 bases, with 13 bases between. Germline V CDR1 and CDR2: SGHRS, YFSETQ. CDR3 coding DNA: TGCGCCAGCAGCTCCGCCGTGGGGGGCACTGAAGCTTTCTTT. Residues: CASSSAVGGTEAFF.

The chain couples TRBV18 to TRBJ2-5; 7 nucleotides align to TRBD2. In germline, CDR1 is KGHSH, CDR2 LQKENI. The CDR3 totals 15 residues. V lost 1 base to trimming and J lost 1 base; unmatched junction nucleotides: 3. The CDR3 loop reads CASSPRLAVQETQYF. The CDR3 nucleotides read TGTGCCAGCTCACCACGGCTAGCGGTCCAAGAGACCCAGTACTTC.

This chain joins TRBV4-3 and TRBJ1-2; TRBD1 matches at 8 bases. From germline, CDR1 is LGHNA and CDR2 YSLEER. The CDR3 runs 18 residues. With V trimmed by 1 base and J by 5 bases, 15 bases remained unmatched. The DNA for the CDR3 is TGCGCCAGCAGCCAAGTGGCCGGACAGGGATGGAAAACTTATGGCTACACCTTC. Amino acids: CASSQVAGQGWKTYGYTF.

The chain is built from TRBV6-5 and TRBJ2-7, with 7 positions matching TRBD1. V was pared by 6 bases and J by 3 bases, with 11 bases of the junction left unmatched. Per germline, CDR1 MNHEY and CDR2 SVGAGI. The CDR3 is made up of 15 amino acids. The chain's CDR3 is CASSPDRSGLYEQYF. The CDR3 DNA reads as TGTGCCAGCAGCCCGGACAGGTCGGGGCTCTACGAGCAGTACTTC.

The rearrangement uses TRBV19 and TRBJ2-7; the D gene is possibly TRBD2 (6 bases). Germline V CDR1 and CDR2: LNHDA, SQIVND (reference sequence). The CDR3 covers 15 residues. Trimming shortened V by 4 bases and J by 0 bases, and 13 bases separated the two germline ends. The CDR3 protein is CASSTPRGSSYEQYF. Here the CDR3 DNA reads TGTGCCAGTAGTACCCCTCGGGGGAGCTCCTACGAGCAGTACTTC. The full variable domain, with the rest looked up from reference TRBV19 and TRBJ2-7, is DGGITQSPKYLFRKEGQNVTLSCEQNLNHDAMYWYRQDPGQGLRLIYYSQIVNDFQKGDIAEGYSVSREKKESFPLTVTSAQKNPTAFYLCASSTPRGSSYEQYFGPGTRLTVT.

V gene TRBV28 combines with J gene TRBJ2-3; D possibly corresponds to TRBD1 (7 bases). CDR1 and CDR2 from the germline V gene are MDHEN and SYDVKM. V was shortened by 1 base and J by 0 bases, with 14 bases between the two germline ends. The CDR3 is 17 residues long. The CDR3 is CASSLYGQAGSTDTQYF. The CDR3 region has the DNA TGTGCCAGCAGTTTATACGGACAGGCGGGGAGCACAGATACGCAGTATTTT.

The chain recombines TRBV28 with TRBJ1-1; D might be TRBD1 (5 bases). From germline, CDR1 is MDHEN and CDR2 SYDVKM. V was pared by 3 bases and J by 3 bases, with 14 bases between. This CDR3 is 15 amino acids long. The DNA for the CDR3 is TGTGCCAGCAGTTTTTTTCCGGGACTTTACACTGAAGCTTTCTTT. This sequence encodes CASSFFPGLYTEAFF.

This clone came up once. The chain employs TRBV7-9 and TRBJ2-3; tentative D call: TRBD2 (6 bases). Germline CDR1 and CDR2: SEHNR and FQNEAQ (reference sequence). Trimming stripped 1 base from V and 3 bases from J, with 8 bases between. This CDR3 is built from 14 residues. The CDR3: CASSLGGATDTQYF. The CDR3, as DNA: TGTGCCAGCAGCTTAGGCGGGGCTACAGATACGCAGTATTTT.

The chain uses TRBV18 and TRBJ1-3; possibly TRBD1 for D (6 bases). The CDR3 consists of 17 residues. The V gene lost 5 bases and the J gene lost 0 bases, with 17 bases spanning the gap. Germline CDR1 KGHSH, CDR2 LQKENI. The DNA of the CDR3 is TGTGCCAGCTCAATAGAGTTCGGACAGTCCTCTGGAAACACCATATATTTT. Its translation: CASSIEFGQSSGNTIYF.

This clone was detected once. V gene TRBV7-3 combines with J gene TRBJ2-1; weak D call: TRBD2 (6 bases). Trimming took 0 bases from V and 5 from J, leaving 11 bases between them. The CDR3 covers 15 residues. Germline V lookup: CDR1 SGHTA, CDR2 FQGTGA. CDR3 sequence reads: CASSLTSTSHNEQFF. The CDR3 DNA reads TGTGCCAGCAGCTTAACCAGTACTAGCCACAATGAGCAGTTCTTC.

V and J are TRBV19 and TRBJ2-1, with 7 bases fitting TRBD1. Looked up from germline, CDR1 is LNHDA and CDR2 is SQIVND (reference sequence). The CDR3 is 16 residues long. After removal of 0 bases from V and 2 bases from J, the junction contained 4 bases not matched to a gene. The CDR3 coding sequence is TGTGCCAGTAGTATAGAGCCGGGACAGACCTACAATGAGCAGTTCTTC. As protein: CASSIEPGQTYNEQFF.

V is TRBV30 and J is TRBJ2-7; tentatively, D is TRBD2 (5 bases). Per the germline V gene, CDR1 is GTSNPN and CDR2 is SVGIG (reference sequence). V lost 3 bases and J lost 3, with 12 bases in between. This CDR3 has 13 residues. CDR3 sequence (DNA): TGTGCCTGGAGCGGAGGAGGACTCTACGAGCAGTACTTC. This encodes CAWSGGGLYEQYF. Full variable domain (missing parts from reference TRBV30 and TRBJ2-7): SQTIHQWPATLVQPVGSPLSLECTVEGTSNPNLYWYRQAAGRGLQLLFYSVGIGQISSEVPQNLSASRPQDRQFILSSKKLLLSDSGFYLCAWSGGGLYEQYFGPGTRLTVT.